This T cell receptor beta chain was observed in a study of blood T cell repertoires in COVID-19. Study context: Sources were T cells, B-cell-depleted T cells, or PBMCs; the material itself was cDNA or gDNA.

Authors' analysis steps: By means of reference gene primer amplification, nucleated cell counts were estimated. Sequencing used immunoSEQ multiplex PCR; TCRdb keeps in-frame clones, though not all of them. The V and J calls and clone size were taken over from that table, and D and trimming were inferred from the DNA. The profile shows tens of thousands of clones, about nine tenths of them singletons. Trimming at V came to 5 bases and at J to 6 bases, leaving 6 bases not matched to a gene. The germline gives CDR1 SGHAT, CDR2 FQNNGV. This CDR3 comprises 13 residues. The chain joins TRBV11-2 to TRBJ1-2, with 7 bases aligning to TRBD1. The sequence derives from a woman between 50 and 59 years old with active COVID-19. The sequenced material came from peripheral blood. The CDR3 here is CASSPTGANGYTF. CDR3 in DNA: TGTGCCAGCAGCCCAACAGGGGCCAATGGCTACACCTTC. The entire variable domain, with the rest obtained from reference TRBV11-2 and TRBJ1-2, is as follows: EAGVAQSPRYKIIEKRQSVAFWCNPISGHATLYWYQQILGQGPKLLIQFQNNGVVDDSQLPKDRFSAERLKGVDSTLKIQPAKLEDSAVYLCASSPTGANGYTFGSGTRLTVV.